The T cell receptor beta chain under discussion was sequenced for a study of shared clonotypes between healthy human individuals. CD45RA+ naive and CD45RA-negative memory subsets were separated from CD4+ cells. This clone turned up a few times. Replicate PCRs from sorted subsets contained roughly 220 ng DNA, which is tens of thousands of T cell genomes. Assay used: immunoSEQ multiplex PCR; TCRdb lists only in-frame clones, some missing. The table has a few million clones, over 90% seen once. In germline, CDR1 is MNHEY, CDR2 SMNVEV (reference sequence). V dropped 5 bases and J dropped 2 bases, with 16 bases sitting between them. This CDR3 has 16 residues.

Sequenced: naive CD4+ T cells from PBMCs. Specified subset: CD45RA+ positively selected. The sequence was collected from a man between 18 and 29 years old in good health. Some clones in this sample may be carry-over from other donors' samples. The V and J genes are TRBV27 and TRBJ1-5; weak D call: TRBD1 (6 bases). The CDR3, as DNA: TGTGCCAGCAGTCCTTCAGACAGGTTGGGCAATCAGCCCCAGCATTTT. Its translation is CASSPSDRLGNQPQHF.